This is a list of T cell receptor beta chains from one sample in a study of T-cell reconstitution after alpha-beta-depleted transplantation in children. TCRdb called the PCR reads again in MiXCR, with one record for every CDR3 protein. This table holds about 350,000 distinct CDR3 sequences, about 17% found once. Sample: PBMCs, mostly from graft donor cells, taken 360 days after TCRalphabeta/CD19-depleted stem cell transplant. Every receptor here comes from a male patient aged 2 to 10 who had a stem cell transplant for acute lymphoblastic leukemia, so the T cells may come from the graft donor. Both conserved end residues are part of each CDR3. The order of the fields is clone size, D gene, V gene, J gene, CDR3 protein, CDR3 DNA. The D gene is left open where the match is weak. Some rows mark clone size as missing; the rest say once, few, many or name a class of expanded clone.

clone size: few; D gene: TRBD2; V gene: TRBV2; J gene: TRBJ2-5; CDR3 protein: CASSELAGGGGSETQYF; CDR3 DNA: TGTGCCAGCAGCGAACTAGCGGGAGGAGGGGGTAGCGAGACCCAGTACTTC
clone size: many; D gene: TRBD1; V gene: TRBV12-3/TRBV12-4; J gene: TRBJ2-2; CDR3 protein: CASSFRQGENTGELFF; CDR3 DNA: TGTGCCAGCAGTTTCCGACAGGGTGAGAACACCGGGGAGCTGTTTTTT
clone size: few; D gene: TRBD2; V gene: TRBV4-1; J gene: TRBJ2-7; CDR3 protein: CASSLSGTQSYEQYF; CDR3 DNA: TGCGCCAGCAGCCTTAGCGGGACTCAATCTTACGAGCAGTACTTC
clone size: .; D gene: .; V gene: TRBV21-1; J gene: TRBJ2-1; CDR3 protein: CASSKMGGQGSSYNEQFF; CDR3 DNA: TGTGCCAGCAGCAAAATGGGGGGACAGGGGAGCTCCTACAATGAGCAGTTCTTC
clone size: few; D gene: .; V gene: TRBV28; J gene: TRBJ2-1; CDR3 protein: CASSNRYEQFF; CDR3 DNA: TGTGCCAGCAGTAACCGGTATGAGCAGTTCTTC
clone size: .; D gene: TRBD2; V gene: TRBV20-1; J gene: TRBJ2-2; CDR3 protein: CSARDIQRDATGELFF; CDR3 DNA: TGCAGTGCTAGAGATATCCAGCGGGATGCCACCGGGGAGCTGTTTTTT
clone size: few; D gene: TRBD1; V gene: TRBV7-2; J gene: TRBJ2-5; CDR3 protein: CASSPAGGVETQYF; CDR3 DNA: TGTGCCAGCAGCCCAGCAGGGGGCGTCGAGACCCAGTACTTC
clone size: .; D gene: TRBD1; V gene: TRBV7-2; J gene: TRBJ2-7; CDR3 protein: CASSPLRDRSYEQYF; CDR3 DNA: TGTGCCAGCAGCCCTCTCCGGGACAGGAGCTACGAGCAGTACTTC
clone size: .; D gene: .; V gene: TRBV28; J gene: TRBJ2-7; CDR3 protein: CASSFSYRGGDEQYF; CDR3 DNA: TGTGCCAGCAGTTTCAGTTACAGGGGGGGCGACGAGCAGTACTTC
clone size: .; D gene: .; V gene: TRBV11-2; J gene: TRBJ2-7; CDR3 protein: CASSSPRDGFSLSYEQYF; CDR3 DNA: TGTGCCAGCAGCTCACCCCGGGACGGATTTTCGCTCTCCTACGAGCAGTACTTC
clone size: .; D gene: TRBD2; V gene: TRBV7-2; J gene: TRBJ2-1; CDR3 protein: CASSYAGAQWGMDEQFF; CDR3 DNA: TGTGCCAGCAGTTACGCGGGAGCCCAGTGGGGGATGGATGAGCAGTTCTTC
clone size: few; D gene: TRBD2; V gene: TRBV18; J gene: TRBJ2-7; CDR3 protein: CASSPGLAGVGGYYEQYF; CDR3 DNA: TGTGCCAGCTCACCGGGACTAGCGGGAGTTGGGGGCTACTACGAGCAGTACTTC
clone size: .; D gene: TRBD1; V gene: TRBV20-1; J gene: TRBJ1-4; CDR3 protein: CSATDRGYYEKLFF; CDR3 DNA: TGCAGTGCTACCGACAGGGGTTATTATGAAAAACTGTTTTTT
clone size: few; D gene: .; V gene: TRBV9; J gene: TRBJ1-4; CDR3 protein: CASSPRPFNEKLFF; CDR3 DNA: TGTGCCAGCAGCCCCCGACCCTTTAATGAAAAACTGTTTTTT